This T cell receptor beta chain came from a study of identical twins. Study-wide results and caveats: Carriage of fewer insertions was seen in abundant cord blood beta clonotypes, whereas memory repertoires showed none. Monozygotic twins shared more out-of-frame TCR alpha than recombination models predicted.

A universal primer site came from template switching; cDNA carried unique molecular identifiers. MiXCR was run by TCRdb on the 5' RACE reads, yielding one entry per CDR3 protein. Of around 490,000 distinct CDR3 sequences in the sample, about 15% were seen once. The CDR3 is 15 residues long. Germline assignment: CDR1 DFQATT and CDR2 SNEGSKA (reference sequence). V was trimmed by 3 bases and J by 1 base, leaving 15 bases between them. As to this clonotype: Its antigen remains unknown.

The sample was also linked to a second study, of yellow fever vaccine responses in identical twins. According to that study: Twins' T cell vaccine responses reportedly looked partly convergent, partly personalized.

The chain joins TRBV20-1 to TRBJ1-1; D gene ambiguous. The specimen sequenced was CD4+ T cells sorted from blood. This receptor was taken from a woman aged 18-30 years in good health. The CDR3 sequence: CSARGSGETNTEAFF. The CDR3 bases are TGCAGTGCTAGGGGCTCCGGGGAAACGAACACTGAAGCTTTCTTT.